This is a list of T cell receptor beta chains from one sample in a study of control samples from healthy donors and cancer patients. TCRdb's table, derived via immunoSEQ multiplex PCR, lists solely in-frame clones and lacks some. Of 88,000 or so clones in the sample, roughly 93% were seen once. Specimen: blood. Receptors were obtained from a woman aged 18-29 years in good health. Each CDR3 is given with its conserved first and last residue. Each record gives: CDR3 length, J gene, V gene, clone size, D gene, CDR3 protein, CDR3 DNA. D genes are given only for firm matches. Some rows mark clone size as missing; the rest say once, few, many or name a class of expanded clone.

18 TRBJ2-5 TRBV19 . TRBD2 CASSIGLAARSVQETQYF TGTGCCAGTAGTATTGGGCTAGCGGCGCGCTCTGTCCAAGAGACCCAGTACTTC
16 TRBJ2-5 TRBV7-2 once . CASSLESSARGETQYF TGTGCCAGCAGCTTAGAAAGTAGCGCCCGAGGGGAGACCCAGTACTTC
16 TRBJ2-2 TRBV7-9 . TRBD1 CASSPRDSPNTGELFF TGTGCCAGCAGCCCCCGGGACAGCCCGAACACCGGGGAGCTGTTTTTT
18 TRBJ1-2 TRBV10-2 . . CASSERGQGRTMNYGYTF TGCGCCAGCAGTGAGCGAGGGCAGGGAAGGACCATGAACTATGGCTACACCTTC
14 TRBJ2-3 TRBV7-9 . . CASSSRGETDTQYF TGTGCCAGCAGCTCGAGGGGGGAGACAGATACGCAGTATTTT
15 TRBJ2-7 TRBV20-1 few TRBD1 CSASLETGFGYEQYF TGCAGTGCTAGTTTGGAGACAGGGTTTGGCTACGAGCAGTACTTC
15 TRBJ1-5 TRBV15 . . CATSIPPGVGQPQHF TGTGCCACCAGCATCCCTCCAGGGGTGGGTCAGCCCCAGCATTTT
14 TRBJ2-3 TRBV2 few . CASCETSSTDTQYF TGTGCCAGCTGTGAGACCTCGTCCACAGATACGCAGTATTTT
15 TRBJ2-7 TRBV7-9 . TRBD1 CASSVRRTGVGEQYF TGTGCCAGCAGCGTCAGGCGGACAGGGGTCGGCGAGCAGTACTTC
21 TRBJ1-6 TRBV21-1 . . CASSNLLSQGPVAKDNSPLHF TGTGCCAGCAGCAATCTTTTGTCACAGGGGCCCGTTGCGAAAGATAATTCACCCCTCCACTTT
16 TRBJ1-3 TRBV20-1 . TRBD1 CSASRPDRGGGNTIYF TGCAGTGCTAGTCGGCCGGACAGGGGGGGTGGAAACACCATATATTTT
13 TRBJ1-1 TRBV27 . . CASSLSSDTEAFF TGTGCCAGCAGTTTATCGTCGGACACTGAAGCTTTCTTT
13 TRBJ2-1 TRBV13 . . CASTLGRNNEQFF TGTGCCAGCACCCTAGGCAGGAACAATGAGCAGTTCTTC
14 TRBJ1-1 TRBV5-1 . . CASSLDAANTEAFF TGCGCCAGCAGCTTGGATGCGGCCAACACTGAAGCTTTCTTT
14 TRBJ1-2 TRBV7-9 . TRBD1 CASIPGTGDYGYTF TGTGCCAGCATACCCGGGACAGGAGACTATGGCTACACCTTC
14 TRBJ2-7 TRBV27 . TRBD1 CASSLSQGASEQYF TGTGCCAGCAGTTTATCCCAGGGGGCCTCCGAGCAGTACTTC
15 TRBJ2-7 TRBV18 . TRBD1 CASSPSTGGTYEQYF TGTGCCAGCTCACCCTCGACAGGGGGCACCTACGAGCAGTACTTC
14 TRBJ2-7 TRBV19 . . CASSGDISSYEQYF TGTGCCAGTTCTGGGGACATCAGCTCCTACGAGCAGTACTTC